The 26 T cell receptor beta chains below come from one sample, sequenced in a study of T cell clonality in common variable immunodeficiency (dated by TCRdb to between 2015 and 2016). Receptor libraries were prepared by the immunoSEQ multiplex PCR assay. TCRdb took this table from immuneACCESS and kept in-frame rearrangements with V and J called. Such tables lack part of the clones; where checked against another copy, unresolved V genes explain under half of the gap, and the rest is unexplained. The table for this sample lists 40,000 to 45,000 clones, none of them counted only once. Of the sample, 8% to 13% is held by the ten largest clones. The source material was peripheral blood mononuclear cells. These receptors were taken from a person aged 18 to 75 in good health.

This clone was seen many times. Read data end 3 residues before the CDR3 end; the end is taken from the germline J gene. This chain connects TRBV2 to TRBJ1-2, with 8 nucleotides matching TRBD1. Per germline, CDR1 SNHLY and CDR2 FYNNEI. The CDR3 contains 12 residues. CDR3 DNA, as far as it was read: TGTGCCAGCAAGGACAGGGTAGACGGC. It encodes CASKDRVDG. The whole CDR3 protein reads CASKDRVDGYTF.

This clone was seen at least ten times. The missing CDR3 end, 3 residues past where the read stops, is filled in from the germline J gene. The chain has TRBV11-3 and TRBJ1-2, with 8 positions matching TRBD1. J was trimmed by 5 bases and V by 7 bases; bases with no gene match: 9. CDR1 is SGHNT and CDR2 is YENEEA in the germline V gene. The CDR3 extends over 14 amino acids. The sequenced part of the CDR3 DNA is TGTGCCAGCACCATGACAGGGGAGGAGTATGGC. Protein sequence: CASTMTGEEYG. The entire CDR3 protein is CASTMTGEEYGYTF.

The table lists this clone with many counts. The read stops 3 residues short of the end of the CDR3; the missing end is completed from the germline J gene. This chain joins TRBV6-2 or TRBV6-3 and TRBJ2-5; a weak D match, TRBD2 (6 bases). The CDR3 runs to 14 residues. Trimming removed 1 base from V and 4 bases from J, with 10 bases in between. Germline CDR1 and CDR2: MNHEY and SVGEGT. The CDR3 spells CASSYFWRGETQYF. The CDR3 DNA, read in part, is TGTGCCAGCAGTTACTTCTGGAGGGGAGAGACC.

Ten or more counts support this clone. From the germline J gene comes the end of the CDR3, since the read stops 3 residues before it. This chain uses TRBV6-4 with TRBJ2-1, with TRBD1 as a possible D gene (5 bases). Trimming removed 2 bases from V and 7 bases from J, with 12 bases in between. CDR1 and CDR2 (germline): MRHNA, SNTAGT. The CDR3 length is 14 residues. The CDR3 DNA, read in part, is TGTGCCAGCAGTGACGCGTCAGGGTTGAATGAG. It yields the protein CASSDASGLNE. The entire CDR3 protein reads CASSDASGLNEQFF.

In this sample, this clone turned up many times. From the germline J gene comes the end of the CDR3, since the read stops 3 residues before it. The chain couples TRBV30 to TRBJ2-7; TRBD2 matches at 14 bases. CDR1 and CDR2 from the germline V gene are GTSNPN and SVGIG (reference sequence). This CDR3 is 15 amino acids long. The junction had 7 bases not matched to a gene; V was cut back by 4 bases and J by 5 bases. This CDR3 reads CAWTSGTSGSNEQYF. The sequenced part of the CDR3 DNA is TGTGCCTGGACCTCCGGGACTAGCGGGAGTAACGAG.

This clone was detected many times. The read falls 3 residues short of the CDR3 end, and the missing part is taken from the germline J gene. The genes are TRBV6-1 and TRBJ2-5; tentatively, D is TRBD2 (6 bases). The CDR3 totals 16 residues. The germline gives CDR1 MNHNS, CDR2 SASEGT. Trimming took off 0 bases at V and 1 base at J, with 12 bases between the two ends. The CDR3 is CASSEAPRGGQETQYF. CDR3 bases read: TGTGCCAGCAGTGAAGCACCCCGGGGAGGCCAAGAGACC.

At least ten counts were recorded for this clone. Sequencing ends 3 residues short of the CDR3 end; the germline J gene provides the rest. This rearrangement joins TRBV9 to TRBJ2-1; D is uncertain. Germline loops: CDR1 SGDLS, CDR2 YYNGEE. The CDR3 has 18 amino acids. V was cut by 1 base and J by 2 bases, with 19 bases left in between. The CDR3 DNA, read in part, is TGTGCCAGCAGCGTAAACCCAGGCGTGGAAAGGACCTACAATGAG. Translated, it gives CASSVNPGVERTYNE. The whole CDR3 protein is CASSVNPGVERTYNEQFF.

This clone was seen many times. Read coverage stops 3 residues before the CDR3 terminus; the germline J gene supplies the remainder. The rearrangement joins TRBV20-1 to TRBJ2-3; 8 bases are shared with TRBD1. The CDR3 has 15 residues. V lost 0 bases to trimming and J lost 0 bases; unmatched junction nucleotides: 2. Germline CDR1 is DFQATT and CDR2 is SNEGSKA (reference sequence). The CDR3: CSARDRTGSTDTQYF. CDR3 bases read: TGCAGTGCTAGAGATAGGACAGGGAGCACAGATACG.

This clone was counted many times. With the read ending 3 residues before the CDR3 end, the germline J gene is used to fill in that end. The rearrangement joins TRBV7-3 to TRBJ2-2; D is perhaps TRBD2 (5 bases). Germline assignment: CDR1 SGHTA and CDR2 FQGTGA. The CDR3 covers 13 residues. The sequenced part of the CDR3 DNA is TGTGCCAGCAGCTTAGTGGCGGGCCCAGAG. Translation gives CASSLVAGPE. In full, the CDR3 reads CASSLVAGPELFF.

This clone was counted ten times or more. The read finishes 3 residues shy of the CDR3 end, and the germline J gene is used to complete it. The rearrangement joins TRBV5-1 to TRBJ1-2, with TRBD1 matching over 10 bases. This CDR3 comprises 14 residues. Germline CDR1 is SGHRS and CDR2 is YFSETQ. CDR3 bases read: TGCGCCAGCAGCTTGAACCGGGACAGGGGCGGC. It is translated as CASSLNRDRGG. The full CDR3 is CASSLNRDRGGYTF.

This clone showed up many times. Read data end 3 residues before the CDR3 end; the end is taken from the germline J gene. The chain combines TRBV9 with TRBJ2-2; unclear D gene. This CDR3 is built from 13 residues. Germline CDR1 reads SGDLS; CDR2 reads YYNGEE. With 1 base removed from V and 2 bases from J, the gap between germline ends came to 3 bases. CDR3 sequence: CASSVHNTGELFF. Partial CDR3 DNA: TGTGCCAGCAGCGTACATAACACCGGGGAG.

This clone came up many times. The CDR3 end lies 3 residues beyond the end of the read and is filled in from the germline J gene. The chain combines TRBV30 with TRBJ1-5, with D perhaps TRBD1 (6 bases). Between the trimmed V and J ends, which lost 5 bases and 0 bases, there was a span of 11 bases. The length of the CDR3 is 14 residues. Per the germline V gene, CDR1 is GTSNPN and CDR2 is SVGIG (reference sequence). CDR3 DNA (partial): TGTGCCTGGGGGAGGGGGTATAGCAATCAGCCC. Translation gives CAWGRGYSNQP. The whole CDR3 is CAWGRGYSNQPQHF.

The table lists this clone with many counts. Sequencing ends 3 residues short of the CDR3 end; the germline J gene provides the rest. V gene TRBV20-1 combines with J gene TRBJ2-3; tentatively, D is TRBD2 (7 bases). V lost 0 bases to trimming and J lost 6 bases, with 16 bases between them. Germline V gene data show CDR1 as DFQATT and CDR2 as SNEGSKA (reference sequence). CDR3 length: 15 amino acids. The CDR3 sequence is CSARDWGGAKDTQYF. Partial CDR3 DNA: TGCAGTGCTAGAGATTGGGGGGGCGCGAAGGATACG.

This clone has a count of ten or more. Mismatch with germline at one junction end may stem from a read error. The read halts 3 residues ahead of the CDR3 end, with the missing end drawn from the germline J gene. The gene calls are TRBV4-2 and TRBJ1-3; a possible D gene is TRBD1 (5 bases). The CDR3 runs to 15 residues. Germline values: CDR1 LGHNA, CDR2 YNFKEQ. The CDR3 protein is CASSQAGTDGNTIYF. The sequenced part of the CDR3 DNA is TGCGCCAGCAGCCAGGCCGGGACTGATGGAAACACC.

At least ten counts were recorded for this clone. The CDR3 is cut off 3 residues early in the read; its end comes from the germline J gene. The chain couples TRBV30 to TRBJ2-6; D remains unclear. The germline CDR1 and CDR2 sequences are GTSNPN and SVGIG (reference sequence). CDR3 size: 13 residues. Deletions cut 0 bases from V and 4 bases from J, with 4 bases between. CDR3 in amino acids: CAWSVSGANVLTF. CDR3 bases read: TGTGCCTGGAGTGTCTCCGGGGCCAACGTC.

The table lists this clone with many counts. The read ends 3 residues before the CDR3 terminus; that terminus is restored from the germline J gene. The J gene is TRBJ1-4, the V gene TRBV18, with 8 bases matching TRBD1. The CDR3 has 15 residues. With 4 bases clipped from V and 5 bases from J, the junction kept 6 bases outside the gene matches. Germline V gives CDR1 KGHSH, CDR2 LQKENI. The CDR3 region is CASSRPTGENEKLFF. The part of the CDR3 DNA that was read is TGTGCCAGCTCACGACCGACAGGGGAAAATGAAAAA.

This clone has ten or more counts. The read falls 3 residues short of the CDR3 end, and the missing part is taken from the germline J gene. The chain links TRBV19 to TRBJ1-1; D is undetermined. The CDR3 is made up of 12 amino acids. CDR1 and CDR2 (germline): LNHDA, SQIVND (reference sequence). V was cut by 4 bases and J by 4 bases, with 7 bases left in between. Incomplete CDR3 DNA: TGTGCCAGTAGTAGGCGGGGCACTGAA. Amino acid sequence: CASSRRGTE. The CDR3 reads in full as CASSRRGTEAFF.

Notes on this clone: From the germline J gene comes the end of the CDR3, since the read stops 3 residues before it. The V call is TRBV2, the J call TRBJ2-1, with D hard to call. This CDR3 comprises 13 residues. V dropped 6 bases and J dropped 6 bases, with 12 bases sitting between them. The V gene's germline CDR1 is SNHLY and CDR2 FYNNEI. CDR3 bases read: TGTGCCAGCAGCGCTAGTAGAAGCAATGAG. Protein: CASSASRSNE. The full CDR3 is CASSASRSNEQFF.

This clone was detected many times. CDR3: CASSATGGRTEAFF. The CDR3 bases that were read are TGTGCCAGCAGCGCGACAGGGGGACGGACTGAA. The gene calls are TRBV3-1 (or the pseudogene TRBV3-2) and TRBJ1-1; 9 nucleotides align to TRBD1. The read ends 3 residues before the CDR3 terminus; that terminus is restored from the germline J gene. The V gene's germline CDR1 is LGHDT and CDR2 YNNKEL (reference sequence). The CDR3 spans 14 residues. Losses at the gene ends were 5 bases for V and 5 bases for J; bases not matched to a gene: 6.

This clone showed up many times. CDR3 DNA, as far as it was read: TGCGCCAGCTTCCGGGACAGGGAAACTGAA. It translates to CASFRDRETE. The entire CDR3 protein is CASFRDRETEAFF. The chain uses TRBV5-1 and TRBJ1-1; TRBD1 matches at 9 bases. The read falls 3 residues short of the CDR3 end, and the missing part is taken from the germline J gene. Per germline, CDR1 SGHRS and CDR2 YFSETQ. The CDR3 has 13 amino acids. V gave up 7 bases and J gave up 5 bases; unmatched junction bases: 6. Complete variable domain (other parts from reference TRBV5-1 and TRBJ1-1): KAGVTQTPRYLIKTRGQQVTLSCSPISGHRSVSWYQQTPGQGLQFLFEYFSETQRNKGNFPGRFSGRQFSNSRSEMNVSTLELGDSALYLCASFRDRETEAFFGQGTRLTVV.

This clone appeared many times. The read terminates 3 residues before the CDR3 end, so the remaining end is supplied by the germline J gene. The genes are TRBV6-2 or TRBV6-3 and TRBJ1-2; 11 bases agree with TRBD1. CDR1 is MNHEY, CDR2 SVGEGT, per germline. The trim removed 2 bases at V and 7 bases at J, leaving 6 bases unmatched. This CDR3 spans 15 amino acids. The sequenced part of the CDR3 DNA is TGTGCCAGCAGTTACCCCGGGACAGGGGGGTCTGGC. Amino acid sequence: CASSYPGTGGSG. The whole CDR3 is CASSYPGTGGSGYTF.

This clone was counted many times. With the read ending 3 residues before the CDR3 end, the germline J gene is used to fill in that end. The chain couples TRBV7-2 to TRBJ1-2; 10 bases align to TRBD1. Germline CDR1 reads SGHTA; CDR2 reads FQGNSA. CDR3 size: 15 residues. The ends lost 4 bases at V and 4 bases at J; junction bases unmatched: 6. The CDR3 is CASSYGQGDLYGYTF. The covered CDR3 bases are TGTGCCAGCAGCTACGGACAGGGGGACCTCTATGGC.

In this sample, this clone turned up many times. The CDR3 end falls 3 residues outside the read, so it is completed with the germline J gene. The J gene is TRBJ2-7, the V gene TRBV7-9; D may be TRBD2 (6 bases). Trimming took 5 bases from V and 3 from J, leaving 14 bases between them. Germline lookup yields CDR1 SEHNR and CDR2 FQNEAQ (reference sequence). The CDR3 covers 14 residues. The DNA read from the CDR3 is TGTGCCAGCAGCCCGTTCCGGGACTTCTACGAG. Protein: CASSPFRDFYE. The whole CDR3 protein is CASSPFRDFYEQYF.

Many counts were recorded for this clone. The read ends 3 residues before the CDR3 terminus; that terminus is restored from the germline J gene. V and J are TRBV4-2 and TRBJ2-2; D not certain. Trimming cost V 0 bases and J 1 base, with 3 bases left between them. CDR3 size: 14 residues. Germline V lookup: CDR1 LGHNA, CDR2 YNFKEQ. CDR3 amino acids: CASSQDRNTGELFF. Partial CDR3 DNA: TGTGCCAGCAGCCAAGACAGGAACACCGGGGAG.

This clone showed up many times. The observed sequence ends 3 residues before the CDR3 terminus, with the missing tail filled in from the germline J gene. This chain connects TRBV13 to TRBJ1-2; TRBD1 matches at 8 bases. The length of the CDR3 is 14 residues. Germline V gene lookup returns CDR1 PRHDT and CDR2 FYEKMQ (reference sequence). The sequenced part of the CDR3 DNA is TGTGCCAGCAGCCTGGGGACAGGAGATAGGGGC. As protein: CASSLGTGDRG. The complete CDR3 reads CASSLGTGDRGYTF.

As to this clone: The read terminates 3 residues before the CDR3 end, so the remaining end is supplied by the germline J gene. The chain recombines TRBV5-8 with TRBJ1-1, with 9 bases matching TRBD1. The CDR3 extends over 15 amino acids. Germline lookup yields CDR1 SGHTS and CDR2 YDEGEE. V lost 1 base, J lost 1 base, and 2 bases stayed unmatched. This chain's CDR3 is CASSLKGQGNTEAFF. The sequenced CDR3 bases are TGTGCCAGCAGCTTGAAGGGACAGGGGAACACTGAA. The variable domain in full, completed from reference TRBV5-8 and TRBJ1-1, reads EAGVTQSPTHLIKTRGQQATLRCSPISGHTSVYWYQQALGLGLQFLLWYDEGEERNRGNFPPRFSGRQFPNYSSELNVNALELEDSALYLCASSLKGQGNTEAFFGQGTRLTVV.